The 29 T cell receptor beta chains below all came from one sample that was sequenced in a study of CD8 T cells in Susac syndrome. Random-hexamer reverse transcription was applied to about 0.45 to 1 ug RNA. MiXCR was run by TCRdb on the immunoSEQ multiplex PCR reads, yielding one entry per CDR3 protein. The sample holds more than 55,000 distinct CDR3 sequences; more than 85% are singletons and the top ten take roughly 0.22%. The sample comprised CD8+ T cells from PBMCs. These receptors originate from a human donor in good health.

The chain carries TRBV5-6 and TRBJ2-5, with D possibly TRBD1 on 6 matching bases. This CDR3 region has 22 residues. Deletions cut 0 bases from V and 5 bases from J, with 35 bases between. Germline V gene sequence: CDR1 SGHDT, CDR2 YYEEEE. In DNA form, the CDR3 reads TGTGCCAGCAGCTTGGCTCGCTCGTTCTACGGGACACCATTCTACGAAGGCGAGACCCAGTACTTC. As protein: CASSLARSFYGTPFYEGETQYF.

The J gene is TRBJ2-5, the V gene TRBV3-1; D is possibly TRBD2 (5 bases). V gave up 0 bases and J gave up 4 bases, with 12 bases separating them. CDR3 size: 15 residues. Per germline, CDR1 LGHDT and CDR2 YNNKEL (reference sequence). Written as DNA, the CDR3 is TGTGCCAGCAGCCAAGAAGGCGCCGGAGGAGAGACCCAGTACTTC. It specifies CASSQEGAGGETQYF.

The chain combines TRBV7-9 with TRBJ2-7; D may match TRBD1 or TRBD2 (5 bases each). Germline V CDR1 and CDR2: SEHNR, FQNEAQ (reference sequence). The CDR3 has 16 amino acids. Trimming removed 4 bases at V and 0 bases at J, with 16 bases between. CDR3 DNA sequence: TGTGCCAGCAGCTGGACCTTGGGACCAAGCTCCTACGAGCAGTACTTC. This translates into CASSWTLGPSSYEQYF.

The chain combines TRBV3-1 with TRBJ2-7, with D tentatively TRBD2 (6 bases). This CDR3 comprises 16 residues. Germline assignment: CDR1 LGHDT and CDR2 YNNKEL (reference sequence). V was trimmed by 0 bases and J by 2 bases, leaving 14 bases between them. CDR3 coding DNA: TGTGCCAGCAGCCAAGATTGGGGGACTGCCGCCTACGAGCAGTACTTC. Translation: CASSQDWGTAAYEQYF.

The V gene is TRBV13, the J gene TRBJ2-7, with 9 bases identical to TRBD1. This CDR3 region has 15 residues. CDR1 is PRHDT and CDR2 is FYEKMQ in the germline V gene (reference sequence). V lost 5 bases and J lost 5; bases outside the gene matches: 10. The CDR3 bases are TGTGCCAGCAGCCCACCTGGGACAGGGAGCGACGAGCAGTACTTC. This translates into CASSPPGTGSDEQYF.

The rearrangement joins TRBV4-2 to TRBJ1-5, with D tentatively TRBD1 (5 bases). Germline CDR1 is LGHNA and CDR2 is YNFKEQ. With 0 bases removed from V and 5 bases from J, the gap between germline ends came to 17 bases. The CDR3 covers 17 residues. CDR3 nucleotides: TGTGCCAGCAGCCAAGATGGGGCAGGTCTTAATGATCAGCCCCAGCATTTT. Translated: CASSQDGAGLNDQPQHF.

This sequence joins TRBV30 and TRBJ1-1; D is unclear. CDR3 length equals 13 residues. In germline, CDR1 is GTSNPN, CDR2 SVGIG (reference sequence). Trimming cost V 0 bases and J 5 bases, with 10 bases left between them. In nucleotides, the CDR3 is TGTGCCTGGAGTGTACTAAGGTGGACTGAAGCTTTCTTT. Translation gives CAWSVLRWTEAFF.

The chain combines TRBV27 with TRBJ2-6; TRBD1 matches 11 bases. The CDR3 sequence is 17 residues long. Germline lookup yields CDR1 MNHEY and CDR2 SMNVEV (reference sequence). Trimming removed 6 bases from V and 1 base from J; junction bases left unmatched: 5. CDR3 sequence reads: CASRPGTGGSGANVLTF. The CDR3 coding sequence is TGTGCCAGCAGGCCCGGGACAGGGGGTTCTGGGGCCAACGTCCTGACTTTC.

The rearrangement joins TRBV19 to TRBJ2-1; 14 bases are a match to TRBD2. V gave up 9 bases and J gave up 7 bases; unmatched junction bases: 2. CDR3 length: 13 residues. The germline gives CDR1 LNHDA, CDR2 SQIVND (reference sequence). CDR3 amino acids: CASGLAGGNEQFF. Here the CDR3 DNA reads TGTGCCAGCGGACTAGCGGGGGGTAATGAGCAGTTCTTC.

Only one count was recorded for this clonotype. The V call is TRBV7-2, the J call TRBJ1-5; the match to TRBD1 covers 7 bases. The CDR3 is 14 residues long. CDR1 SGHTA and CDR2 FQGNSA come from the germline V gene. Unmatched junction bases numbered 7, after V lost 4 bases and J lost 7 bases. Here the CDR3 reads CASSSPGGWQPQHF. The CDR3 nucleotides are TGTGCCAGCAGCTCACCAGGGGGTTGGCAGCCCCAGCATTTT.

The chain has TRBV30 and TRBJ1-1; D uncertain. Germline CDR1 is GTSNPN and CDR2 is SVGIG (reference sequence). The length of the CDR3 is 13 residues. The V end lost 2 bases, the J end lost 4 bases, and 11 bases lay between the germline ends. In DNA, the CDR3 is TGTGCCTGGAGTCCTGTGAGGGCCACTGAAGCTTTCTTT. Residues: CAWSPVRATEAFF.

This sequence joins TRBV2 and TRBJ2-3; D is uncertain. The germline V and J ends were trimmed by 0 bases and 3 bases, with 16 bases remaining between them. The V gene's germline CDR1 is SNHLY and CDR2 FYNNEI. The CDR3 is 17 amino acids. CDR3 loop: CASSEAKGDATTDTQYF. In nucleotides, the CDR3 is TGTGCCAGCAGTGAAGCGAAAGGCGACGCGACGACAGATACGCAGTATTTT.

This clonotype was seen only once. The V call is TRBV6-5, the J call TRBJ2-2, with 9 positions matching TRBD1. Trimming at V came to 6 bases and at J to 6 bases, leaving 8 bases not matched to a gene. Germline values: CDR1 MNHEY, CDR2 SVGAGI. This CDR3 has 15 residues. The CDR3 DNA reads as TGTGCCAGCAGAACCGGGACAGGGCAATCCGGGGAGCTGTTTTTT. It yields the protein CASRTGTGQSGELFF.

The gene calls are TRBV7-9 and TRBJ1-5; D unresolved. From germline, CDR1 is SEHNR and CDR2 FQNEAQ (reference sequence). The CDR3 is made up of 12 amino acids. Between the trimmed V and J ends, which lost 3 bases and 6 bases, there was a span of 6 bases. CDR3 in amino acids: CASSFEGQPQHF. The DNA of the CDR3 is TGTGCCAGCAGCTTTGAGGGTCAGCCCCAGCATTTT.

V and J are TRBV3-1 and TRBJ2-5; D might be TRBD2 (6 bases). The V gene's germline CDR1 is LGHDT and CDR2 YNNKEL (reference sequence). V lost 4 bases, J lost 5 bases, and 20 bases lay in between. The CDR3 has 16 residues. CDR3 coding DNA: TGTGCCAGCAGCCCAGTCGGAGGGCCCTCGGGGGAGACCCAGTACTTC. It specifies CASSPVGGPSGETQYF.

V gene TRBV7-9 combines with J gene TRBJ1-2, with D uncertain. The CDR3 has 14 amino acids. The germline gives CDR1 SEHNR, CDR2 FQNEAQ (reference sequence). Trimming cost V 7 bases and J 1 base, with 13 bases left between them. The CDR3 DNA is TGTGCCAGCACCCTACTTCGGGTTAACTATGGCTACACCTTC. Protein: CASTLLRVNYGYTF.

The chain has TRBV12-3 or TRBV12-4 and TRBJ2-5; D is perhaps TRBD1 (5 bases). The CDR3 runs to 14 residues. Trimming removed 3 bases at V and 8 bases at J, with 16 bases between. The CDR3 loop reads CASSLSEGVRTQYF. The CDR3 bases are TGTGCCAGCAGTTTGAGTGAAGGGGTTAGAACCCAGTACTTC.

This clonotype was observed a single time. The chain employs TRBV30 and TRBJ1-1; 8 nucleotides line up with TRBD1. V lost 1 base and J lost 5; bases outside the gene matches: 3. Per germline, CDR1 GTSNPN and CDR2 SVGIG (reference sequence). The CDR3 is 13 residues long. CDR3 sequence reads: CAWSDRGWTEAFF. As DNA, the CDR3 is TGTGCCTGGAGTGACAGGGGGTGGACTGAAGCTTTCTTT.

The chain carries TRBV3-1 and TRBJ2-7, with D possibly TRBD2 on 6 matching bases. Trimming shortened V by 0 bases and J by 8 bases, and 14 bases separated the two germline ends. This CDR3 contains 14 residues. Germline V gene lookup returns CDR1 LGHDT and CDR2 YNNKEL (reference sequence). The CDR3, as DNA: TGTGCCAGCAGCCAAGAGGGGGGATTAGAGAAGCAGTACTTC. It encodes CASSQEGGLEKQYF.

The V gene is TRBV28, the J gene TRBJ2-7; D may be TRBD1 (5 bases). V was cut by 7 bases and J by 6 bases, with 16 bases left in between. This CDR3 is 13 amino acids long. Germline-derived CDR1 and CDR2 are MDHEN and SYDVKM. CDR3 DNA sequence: TGTGCCAGCACCGACAGCAGCCTACGCGAGCAGTACGTC. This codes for CASTDSSLREQYV.

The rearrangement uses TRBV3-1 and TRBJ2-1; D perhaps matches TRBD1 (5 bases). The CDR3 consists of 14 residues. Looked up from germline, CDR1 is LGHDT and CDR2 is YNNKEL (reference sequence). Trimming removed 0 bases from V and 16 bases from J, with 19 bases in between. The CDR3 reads CASSQDGFLGVSFF. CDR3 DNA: TGTGCCAGCAGCCAAGATGGATTTTTAGGGGTGAGCTTCTTC.

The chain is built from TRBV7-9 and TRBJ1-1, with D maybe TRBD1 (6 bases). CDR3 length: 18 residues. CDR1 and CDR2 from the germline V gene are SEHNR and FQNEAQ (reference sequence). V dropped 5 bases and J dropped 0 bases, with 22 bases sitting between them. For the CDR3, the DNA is TGTGCCAGCAGCGCTTCCCGTGAGGGGGTGATCATGAACACTGAAGCTTTCTTT. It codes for CASSASREGVIMNTEAFF.

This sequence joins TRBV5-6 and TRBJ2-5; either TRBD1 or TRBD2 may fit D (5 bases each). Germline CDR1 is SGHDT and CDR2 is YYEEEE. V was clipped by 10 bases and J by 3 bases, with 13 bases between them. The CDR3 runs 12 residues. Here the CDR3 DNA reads TGTGCCGCGCAGGGAGTAGAAGAGACCCAGTACTTC. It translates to CAAQGVEETQYF.

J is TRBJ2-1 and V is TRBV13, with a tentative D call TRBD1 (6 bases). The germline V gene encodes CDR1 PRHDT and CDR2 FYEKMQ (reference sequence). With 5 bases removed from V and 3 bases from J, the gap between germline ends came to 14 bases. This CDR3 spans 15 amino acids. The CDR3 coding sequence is TGTGCCAGCAGCCTACAGGGCGATGGCTACAATGAGCAGTTCTTC. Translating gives CASSLQGDGYNEQFF.

The CDR3 is CASSPVARSNQPQHF. DNA of the CDR3: TGTGCCAGCAGTCCCGTGGCCCGTAGCAATCAGCCCCAGCATTTT. The rearrangement joins TRBV6-5 to TRBJ1-5; no clear D gene. The CDR3 extends over 15 amino acids. Germline V gene sequence: CDR1 MNHEY, CDR2 SVGAGI. The V end lost 5 bases, the J end lost 0 bases, and 11 bases lay between the germline ends.

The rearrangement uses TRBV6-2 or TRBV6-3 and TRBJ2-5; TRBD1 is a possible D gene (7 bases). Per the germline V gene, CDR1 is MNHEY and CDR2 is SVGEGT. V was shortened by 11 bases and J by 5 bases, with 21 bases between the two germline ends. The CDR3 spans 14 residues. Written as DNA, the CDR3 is TGTGCCTCTCGGAAGAAGGGGGCGGGGGAGACCCAGTACTTC. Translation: CASRKKGAGETQYF.

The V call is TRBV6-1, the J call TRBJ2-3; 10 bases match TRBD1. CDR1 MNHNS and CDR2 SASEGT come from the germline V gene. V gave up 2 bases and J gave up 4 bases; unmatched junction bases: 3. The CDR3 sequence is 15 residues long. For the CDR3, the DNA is TGTGCCAGCAGTGAAACGGGGACAGGGGCAGATACGCAGTATTTT. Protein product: CASSETGTGADTQYF.

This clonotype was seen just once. CDR3: CASTSTGDPYNSPLHF. In DNA form, the CDR3 reads TGTGCCAGCACCTCGACAGGGGACCCCTATAATTCACCCCTCCACTTT. The chain recombines TRBV7-9 with TRBJ1-6, with TRBD1 identical over 8 bases. CDR1 is SEHNR, CDR2 FQNEAQ, per germline (reference sequence). The CDR3 sequence is 16 residues long. Trimming took 7 bases from V and 2 from J; bases not matched to a gene: 7.

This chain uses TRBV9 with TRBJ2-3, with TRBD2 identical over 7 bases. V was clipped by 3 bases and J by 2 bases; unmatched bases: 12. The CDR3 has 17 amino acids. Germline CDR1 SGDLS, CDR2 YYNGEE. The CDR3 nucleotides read TGTGCCAGCAGCGCCGAACCTCTAGCGGTGGCCACAGATACGCAGTATTTT. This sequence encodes CASSAEPLAVATDTQYF.